What follows are 27 T cell receptor beta chains derived from one specimen sequenced in a study of PD-1 blockade in classical Hodgkin lymphoma. Data came from immunoSEQ multiplex PCR; TCRdb stores just in-frame clones and leaves some out. Among tens of thousands of clones listed, about 80% were seen once. Noted time point: cycle 4 day 1 (C4D1), after less than seven weeks of nivolumab. Autologous stem cell transplantation was followed by relapse in every patient, and brentuximab vedotin exposure varied. Sequencing used peripheral blood mononuclear cells (PBMCs), obtained before the fourth cycle of nivolumab. Receptors originate from a human donor with classical Hodgkin lymphoma.

The CDR3 DNA sequence: TGTGCCAGCAGTTTAAGCCCGAGAACTGAAGCTTTCTTT. Translating gives CASSLSPRTEAFF. This chain connects TRBV28 to TRBJ1-1; D is ambiguous. Germline assignment: CDR1 MDHEN and CDR2 SYDVKM. This CDR3 region has 13 residues. Between the trimmed V and J ends, which lost 2 bases and 5 bases, there was a span of 9 bases.

The chain has TRBV9 and TRBJ2-2, with D perhaps matching TRBD1 (5 bases). The V end was cut by 1 base, the J end by 4 bases, with 17 bases between. From germline, CDR1 is SGDLS and CDR2 YYNGEE. The CDR3 runs to 17 residues. CDR3 coding DNA: TGTGCCAGCAGCGTAAGGAACAGGAACGTTTGCACCGGGGAGCTGTTTTTT. This sequence encodes CASSVRNRNVCTGELFF.

V gene TRBV9 combines with J gene TRBJ2-7; D ambiguous. Deletions cut 4 bases from V and 3 bases from J, with 17 bases between. The CDR3 consists of 15 residues. Germline assignment: CDR1 SGDLS and CDR2 YYNGEE. CDR3 DNA: TGTGCCAGCAGCCTCGAAGCCACCCCTGACTACGAGCAGTACTTC. Its translation: CASSLEATPDYEQYF.

The chain links TRBV5-4 to TRBJ2-3, with 10 bases aligning to TRBD2. Looked up from germline, CDR1 is SGHNT and CDR2 is YYREEE (reference sequence). The CDR3 length is 15 residues. The J segment lost 5 bases and the V segment lost 1 base, leaving 4 bases of the junction unmatched. The CDR3: CASSLLAGDKDTQYF. The CDR3 nucleotides are TGTGCCAGCAGCTTGCTAGCGGGAGATAAAGATACGCAGTATTTT. The variable domain in full, completed from reference TRBV5-4 and TRBJ2-3, reads ETGVTQSPTHLIKTRGQQVTLRCSSQSGHNTVSWYQQALGQGPQFIFQYYREEENGRGNFPPRFSGLQFPNYSSELNVNALELDDSALYLCASSLLAGDKDTQYFGPGTRLTVL.

This chain uses TRBV2 with TRBJ2-7; D remains unclear. From germline, CDR1 is SNHLY and CDR2 FYNNEI. V was trimmed by 6 bases and J by 4 bases, leaving 16 bases between them. The CDR3 extends over 14 amino acids. CDR3 bases: TGTGCCAGCAGGGTCGGTCCAAACCTATACGAGCAGTACTTC. Protein: CASRVGPNLYEQYF.

The rearrangement joins TRBV7-2 to TRBJ2-7; D is unresolved. Germline V lookup: CDR1 SGHTA, CDR2 FQGNSA. The CDR3 contains 13 residues. Trimming cost V 1 base and J 6 bases, with 10 bases left between them. The CDR3 nucleotides are TGTGCCAGCAGCTTAGGTCTACAGCTCGAGCAGTACTTC. Residues: CASSLGLQLEQYF. Full variable domain (outside the CDR3, taken from reference TRBV7-2 and TRBJ2-7): GAGVSQSPSNKVTEKGKDVELRCDPISGHTALYWYRQSLGQGLEFLIYFQGNSAPDKSGLPSDRFSAERTGGSVSTLTIQRTQQEDSAVYLCASSLGLQLEQYFGPGTRLTVT.

CDR3 loop: CASSGSSGNTIYF. For the CDR3, the DNA is TGTGCCAGCAGTGGGAGCTCTGGAAACACCATATATTTT. The chain recombines TRBV9 with TRBJ1-3; D uncertain. Germline V lookup: CDR1 SGDLS, CDR2 YYNGEE. Trimming cost V 5 bases and J 0 bases, with 6 bases left between them. This CDR3 has 13 amino acids.

The chain couples TRBV7-2 to TRBJ2-1; D call uncertain. V shed 3 bases and J shed 5 bases, with 14 bases lying between them. This CDR3 spans 15 amino acids. Germline CDR1 SGHTA, CDR2 FQGNSA. For the CDR3, the DNA is TGTGCCAGCAGCTTCACCGCGCCCGGCGACAATGAGCAGTTCTTC. Translated, it gives CASSFTAPGDNEQFF.

The V call is TRBV11-3, the J call TRBJ2-7; D is ambiguous. The CDR3 runs 20 residues. Per germline, CDR1 SGHNT and CDR2 YENEEA. V lost 1 base and J 0 bases, leaving 25 bases between the germline ends. The CDR3: CASSLAPVPGRQNPSYEQYF. CDR3 bases: TGTGCCAGCAGCTTAGCGCCCGTGCCTGGTCGACAAAACCCCTCCTACGAGCAGTACTTC.

The chain joins TRBV5-1 to TRBJ2-1, with D possibly matching TRBD1 (5 bases). CDR1 is SGHRS and CDR2 is YFSETQ in the germline V gene. The length of the CDR3 is 15 residues. V was shortened by 0 bases and J by 6 bases, with 13 bases between the two germline ends. CDR3 nucleotides: TGCGCCAGCAGCTTGGCCCAGGGTGATCTCAATGAGCAGTTCTTC. This translates into CASSLAQGDLNEQFF.

The gene calls are TRBV2 and TRBJ2-7; 7 bases line up with TRBD2. J gave up 1 base and V 1 base, and 1 base lay outside the gene matches. This CDR3 comprises 14 residues. Germline V gene data show CDR1 as SNHLY and CDR2 as FYNNEI. CDR3 residues: CASSEGTSSYEQYF. Here the CDR3 DNA reads TGTGCCAGCAGTGAAGGGACTAGTTCCTACGAGCAGTACTTC.

The chain uses TRBV5-5 and TRBJ1-1, with D perhaps matching TRBD1 (6 bases). The CDR3 is 13 residues long. Trimming took off 5 bases at V and 2 bases at J, with 10 bases between the two ends. Germline lookup yields CDR1 SGHKS and CDR2 YYEKEE (reference sequence). The CDR3 nucleotides are TGTGCCAGCAGTGCAGGGGCTAACACTGAAGCTTTCTTT. Amino acid sequence: CASSAGANTEAFF.

V usage is TRBV7-6 and J usage is TRBJ2-1; 9 bases map to TRBD2. Trimming removed 5 bases from V and 8 bases from J; junction bases left unmatched: 10. The CDR3 sequence is 15 residues long. Looked up from germline, CDR1 is SGHVS and CDR2 is FNYEAQ. This CDR3 is CASSQANSGSYEQFF. The CDR3 DNA is TGTGCCAGCAGCCAGGCCAATAGCGGGAGCTATGAGCAGTTCTTC.

The gene calls are TRBV6-6 and TRBJ1-1, with 9 nucleotides matching TRBD1. V dropped 6 bases and J dropped 5; count of bases not matched to a gene: 13. Germline V gives CDR1 MNHNY, CDR2 SVGAGI (reference sequence). The CDR3 totals 16 residues. CDR3 nucleotides: TGTGCCAGCAGATTACTATGGGACAGGGATGGAACTGAAGCTTTCTTT. Amino acids: CASRLLWDRDGTEAFF.

The chain combines TRBV6-1 with TRBJ1-3; no clear D gene. This CDR3 is 16 amino acids long. Germline V gene sequence: CDR1 MNHNS, CDR2 SASEGT. Trimming shortened V by 2 bases and J by 0 bases, and 11 bases separated the two germline ends. The CDR3 loop is CASSEWLADSGNTIYF. In DNA, the CDR3 is TGTGCCAGCAGTGAATGGTTGGCTGACTCTGGAAACACCATATATTTT.

This clone has a single count. The J gene is TRBJ1-2, the V gene TRBV5-1; D gene uncertain. This CDR3 is built from 17 residues. Germline-derived CDR1 and CDR2 are SGHRS and YFSETQ. Deletions cut 5 bases from V and 5 bases from J, with 25 bases between. CDR3 bases: TGCGCCAGCAGGAGTGCAAAGGACGTTCCCTTCACATATGGCTACACCTTC. Translating it yields CASRSAKDVPFTYGYTF. The whole variable domain, filled in from reference TRBV5-1 and TRBJ1-2, reads KAGVTQTPRYLIKTRGQQVTLSCSPISGHRSVSWYQQTPGQGLQFLFEYFSETQRNKGNFPGRFSGRQFSNSRSEMNVSTLELGDSALYLCASRSAKDVPFTYGYTFGSGTRLTVV.

CDR3 region: CASSLRLAGVGAETQYF. The CDR3 DNA sequence: TGTGCCAGCAGCCTAAGACTAGCGGGAGTAGGTGCGGAGACCCAGTACTTC. The genes are TRBV27 and TRBJ2-5, with 12 bases lining up with TRBD2. J was trimmed by 5 bases and V by 6 bases; bases with no gene match: 13. This CDR3 spans 17 amino acids. The germline gives CDR1 MNHEY, CDR2 SMNVEV (reference sequence).

A few counts support this clone. The V and J genes are TRBV9 and TRBJ2-3; D not certain. The germline gives CDR1 SGDLS, CDR2 YYNGEE. This CDR3 spans 16 amino acids. V was clipped by 2 bases and J by 4 bases, with 17 bases between them. The CDR3 DNA follows: TGTGCCAGCAGCGTGGGCCCTCAGGAGTACTCAGATACGCAGTATTTT. Translation gives CASSVGPQEYSDTQYF.

V is TRBV6-1 and J is TRBJ2-1; the D is unclear. The V end lost 7 bases, the J end lost 4 bases, and 5 bases lay between the germline ends. The CDR3 extends over 11 amino acids. Germline assignment: CDR1 MNHNS and CDR2 SASEGT. CDR3 sequence: CASILYNEQFF. The CDR3, as DNA: TGTGCCAGCATCCTTTACAATGAGCAGTTCTTC.

The chain carries TRBV28 and TRBJ2-3; 9 positions agree with TRBD1. The germline V gene encodes CDR1 MDHEN and CDR2 SYDVKM. The CDR3 loop spans 15 amino acids. The V segment lost 5 bases and the J segment 0 bases; nucleotides outside the gene matches: 3. This CDR3 reads CASSKDRGSTDTQYF. The CDR3 DNA sequence: TGTGCCAGCAGTAAGGACAGGGGAAGCACAGATACGCAGTATTTT.

This clone was observed once. The chain joins TRBV6-1 to TRBJ2-7; TRBD2 matches 10 bases. The J segment lost 3 bases and the V segment lost 0 bases, leaving 8 bases of the junction unmatched. Germline CDR1 MNHNS, CDR2 SASEGT. The CDR3 consists of 17 residues. Written as DNA, the CDR3 is TGTGCCAGCAGTGAAGCGCTTCTTCTAGCGGGGGACTACGAGCAGTACTTC. It translates to CASSEALLLAGDYEQYF.

The CDR3 nucleotides are TGTGCCAGCAGTTTTGTCGGCTATGGCTACACCTTC. Residues: CASSFVGYGYTF. The rearrangement uses TRBV27 and TRBJ1-2; D not resolved. The V end was cut by 3 bases, the J end by 4 bases, with 6 bases between. This CDR3 has 12 amino acids. Looked up from germline, CDR1 is MNHEY and CDR2 is SMNVEV (reference sequence).

The table lists this clone with many counts. The rearrangement links TRBV5-4 to TRBJ2-2; D not resolved. This CDR3 has 15 amino acids. V shed 1 base and J shed 4 bases, with 11 bases lying between them. Germline V gives CDR1 SGHNT, CDR2 YYREEE (reference sequence). The CDR3 protein is CASSLIGSSTGELFF. The CDR3 DNA is TGTGCCAGCAGCTTGATCGGCTCTAGCACCGGGGAGCTGTTTTTT.

The table lists this clone with a few counts. The chain is built from TRBV28 and TRBJ2-7, with D uncertain. V lost 5 bases and J lost 11, with 16 bases in between. This CDR3 is built from 12 residues. CDR1 MDHEN and CDR2 SYDVKM come from the germline V gene. CDR3 bases: TGTGCCAGCAGTCCCCGCTCTCTTATGGAGTACTTC. Translating gives CASSPRSLMEYF.

This clone occurred a few times. The chain links TRBV18 to TRBJ1-1; D might be TRBD1 (5 bases). This CDR3 is built from 14 residues. CDR1 and CDR2 (germline): KGHSH, LQKENI. V gave up 2 bases and J gave up 0 bases, with 7 bases separating them. The CDR3 DNA follows: TGTGCCAGCTCACCATCAGGGATGAACACTGAAGCTTTCTTT. Encoded protein: CASSPSGMNTEAFF.

CDR3 sequence: CASSFLAGVLGHTQYF. In nucleotides, the CDR3 is TGCGCCAGCAGCTTCCTAGCGGGAGTTCTGGGGCATACGCAGTATTTT. This chain joins TRBV5-1 and TRBJ2-3; 10 bases are a match to TRBD2. Germline V gene sequence: CDR1 SGHRS, CDR2 YFSETQ. The CDR3 runs to 16 residues. The V segment lost 2 bases and the J segment 7 bases; nucleotides outside the gene matches: 10.

The rearrangement joins TRBV18 to TRBJ1-5; the D gene is possibly TRBD1 (5 bases). The CDR3 length is 15 residues. Germline values: CDR1 KGHSH, CDR2 LQKENI. Trimming shortened V by 1 base and J by 3 bases, and 10 bases separated the two germline ends. The CDR3 DNA sequence: TGTGCCAGCTCACCACTGGGGCAGCACAATCAGCCCCAGCATTTT. Protein: CASSPLGQHNQPQHF.